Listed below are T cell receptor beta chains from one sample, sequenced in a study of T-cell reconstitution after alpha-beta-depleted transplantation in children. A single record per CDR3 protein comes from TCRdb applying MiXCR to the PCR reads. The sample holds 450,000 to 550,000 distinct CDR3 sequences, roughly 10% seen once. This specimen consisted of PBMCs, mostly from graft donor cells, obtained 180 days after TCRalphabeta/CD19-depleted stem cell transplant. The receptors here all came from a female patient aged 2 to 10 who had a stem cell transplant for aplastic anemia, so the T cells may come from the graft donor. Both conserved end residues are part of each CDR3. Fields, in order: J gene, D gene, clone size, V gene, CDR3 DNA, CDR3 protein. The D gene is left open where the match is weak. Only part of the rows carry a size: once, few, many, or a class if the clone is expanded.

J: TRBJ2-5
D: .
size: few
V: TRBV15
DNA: TGTGCCACCAGCAGACTGACAGTTCAAGAGACCCAGTACTTC
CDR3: CATSRLTVQETQYF

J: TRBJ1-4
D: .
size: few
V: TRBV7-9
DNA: TGTGCCAGCAGCCCCACACGTGCAACTAATGAAAAACTGTTTTTT
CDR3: CASSPTRATNEKLFF

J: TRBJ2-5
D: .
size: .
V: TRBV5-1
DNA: TGCGCCAGCAGCTCTAGCCTTGGGACGGAGGGGGAGACCCAGTACTTC
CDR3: CASSSSLGTEGETQYF

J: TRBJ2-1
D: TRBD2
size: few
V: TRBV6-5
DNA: TGTGCCAGCAGTTACTCGACTAGCCCCTACAATGAGCAGTTCTTC
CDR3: CASSYSTSPYNEQFF

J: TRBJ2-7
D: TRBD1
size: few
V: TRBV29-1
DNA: TGCAGCGTTGAAACAGGGGAATGGGACTACGAGCAGTACTTC
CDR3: CSVETGEWDYEQYF

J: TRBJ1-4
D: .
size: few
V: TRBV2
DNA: TGTGCCAGCAGTCTCATACGGATTATTTATACTGAAAAACTGTTTTTT
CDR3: CASSLIRIIYTEKLFF

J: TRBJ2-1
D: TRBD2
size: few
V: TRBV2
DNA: TGTGCCAGCAGTGTTTCTAGCGGGAGGGTTACCTACAATGAGCAGTTCTTC
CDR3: CASSVSSGRVTYNEQFF

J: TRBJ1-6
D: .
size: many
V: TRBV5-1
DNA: TGCGCCAGCAGCTTTGGTGTCGACGGGAAGTCACCCCTCCACTTT
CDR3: CASSFGVDGKSPLHF

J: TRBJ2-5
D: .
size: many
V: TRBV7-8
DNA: TGTGCCAGCAGCTTAAGATTCCTAGAGACCCAGTACTTC
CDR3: CASSLRFLETQYF

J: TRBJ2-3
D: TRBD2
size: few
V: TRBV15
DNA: TGTGCCACCAGCAGAGCCACGGGAGGGACAGATACGCAGTATTTT
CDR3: CATSRATGGTDTQYF

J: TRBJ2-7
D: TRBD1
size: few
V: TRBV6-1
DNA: TGTGCCAGCACCTATGTGGGGGACAGGGGCTTATACGAGCAGTACTTC
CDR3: CASTYVGDRGLYEQYF

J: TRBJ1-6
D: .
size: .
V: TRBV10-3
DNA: TGTGCCATCAGTGGGGTAGGCTCCTATAATTCACCCCTCCACTTT
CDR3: CAISGVGSYNSPLHF

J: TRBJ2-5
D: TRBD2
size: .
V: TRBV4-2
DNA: TGTGCCAGCAGCCAACGTCAAGGGCGGGAGAGGGGTGAGACCCAGTACTTC
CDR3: CASSQRQGRERGETQYF

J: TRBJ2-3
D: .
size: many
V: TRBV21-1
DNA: TGTTCAACCCGGCGGGAGTTCACAGATACGCAGTATTTT
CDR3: CSTRREFTDTQYF

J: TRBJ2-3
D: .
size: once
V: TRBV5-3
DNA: TGTGCCAGCGGCCCGGCGCTCCTCTGGGCAGATACGCAGTATTTT
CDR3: CASGPALLWADTQYF

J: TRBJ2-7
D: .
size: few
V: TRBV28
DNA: TGTGCCACCTTTCCTTGGGCGACGGAGAAAATCTACGAGCAGTACTTC
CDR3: CATFPWATEKIYEQYF

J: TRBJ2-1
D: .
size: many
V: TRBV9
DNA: TGTGCCAGCAGCGTAGGGCTAGTGGGTGGCAATGAGCAGTTCTTC
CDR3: CASSVGLVGGNEQFF

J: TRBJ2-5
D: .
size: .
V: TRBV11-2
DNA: TGTGCCAGCAGCTTATCCGGAGGCTCCCAAGAGACCCAGTACTTC
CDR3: CASSLSGGSQETQYF

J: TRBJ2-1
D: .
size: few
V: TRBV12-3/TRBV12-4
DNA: TGTGCCAGCAGTTCCTTGACGGTCTCCTACAATGAGCAGTTCTTC
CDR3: CASSSLTVSYNEQFF

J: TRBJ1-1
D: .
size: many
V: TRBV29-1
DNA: TGCAGCGTTGGAGAGATTGAAGCTTTCTTT
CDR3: CSVGEIEAFF

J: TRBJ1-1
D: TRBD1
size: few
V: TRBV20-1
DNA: TGCAGTGCCACCTGGACAGGTGGGGACACTGAAGCTTTCTTT
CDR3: CSATWTGGDTEAFF

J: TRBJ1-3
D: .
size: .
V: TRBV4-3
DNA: TGCGCCAGCAGCCAAGACCCGGGGTTCGGAAACACCATATATTTT
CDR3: CASSQDPGFGNTIYF

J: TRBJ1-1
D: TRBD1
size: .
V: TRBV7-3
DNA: TGTGCCAGCAGCTTATGGGACAGTGCTGAAGCTTTCTTT
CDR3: CASSLWDSAEAFF

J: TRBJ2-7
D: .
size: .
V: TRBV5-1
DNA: TGCGCCAGCAGCAGGGACGGTCGCAGCTCCTACGAGCAGTACTTC
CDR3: CASSRDGRSSYEQYF

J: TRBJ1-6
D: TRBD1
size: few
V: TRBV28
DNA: TGTGCCAGCAGTCGGCGAGGGGGCCTAAATTCACCCCTCCACTTT
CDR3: CASSRRGGLNSPLHF

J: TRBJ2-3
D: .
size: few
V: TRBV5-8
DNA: TGTGCCAGCAGCTACGACATCACAGATACGCAGTATTTT
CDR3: CASSYDITDTQYF

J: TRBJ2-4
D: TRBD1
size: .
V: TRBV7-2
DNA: TGTGCCAGCAGCTTATTTTTGGGACAGGGTACAGGGTACATTCAGTACTTC
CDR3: CASSLFLGQGTGYIQYF

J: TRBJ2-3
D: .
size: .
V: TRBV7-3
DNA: TGTGCCAGCAGCTCGACTAACACAGATACGCAGTATTTT
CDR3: CASSSTNTDTQYF

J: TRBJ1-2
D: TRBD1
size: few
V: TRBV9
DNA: TGTGCCAGCAGTAGATGGACAGGGGGAGGCTACACCTTC
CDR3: CASSRWTGGGYTF